The rows below give T cell receptor beta chains drawn from one sample of a study of neurological immune-mediated disorders. TCRdb reprocessed the 5' RACE reads with MiXCR, giving one entry per CDR3 protein. In the table there are roughly 50,000 distinct CDR3 sequences, 10% of which are singletons. The sequencing input was PBMCs. These receptors all come from a man between 65 and 85 years old with HTLV-1-associated myelopathy (HAM/TSP). The CDR3 runs from the conserved cysteine through the conserved F or W. A D gene is named only where the DNA matches it firmly. Clone size is given for some rows only: seen once, a few or many times, or a class if the clone is expanded.

clone size | D gene | J gene | V gene | CDR3 protein | CDR3 DNA
many | NA | TRBJ2-5 | TRBV6-5 | CASSPTVQETQYF | TGTGCCAGCAGCCCGACAGTTCAAGAGACCCAGTACTTC
many | NA | TRBJ2-7 | TRBV7-6 | CASSGQRNEQYF | TGTGCCAGCAGCGGGCAGCGAAACGAGCAGTACTTC
many | NA | TRBJ2-3 | TRBV27 | CASSFIRTDTQYF | TGTGCCAGCAGTTTTATCAGGACAGATACGCAGTATTTT
many | TRBD2 | TRBJ2-7 | TRBV19 | CASSPGPSGSSYEQYF | TGTGCCAGTAGCCCAGGACCTAGCGGGAGCTCCTACGAGCAGTACTTC
few | NA | TRBJ2-2 | TRBV7-6 | CASSKGGTQTTGELFF | TGTGCCAGCAGCAAAGGCGGGACACAAACCACCGGGGAGCTGTTTTTT
many | TRBD1 | TRBJ2-5 | TRBV5-1 | CASSLRQGLMGETQYF | TGCGCCAGCAGCCTAAGACAGGGCTTGATGGGAGAGACCCAGTACTTC
NA | NA | TRBJ2-4 | TRBV20-1 | CSARDPRGKDGNIQYF | TGCAGTGCTAGAGACCCCAGGGGAAAGGATGGAAACATTCAGTACTTC
many | NA | TRBJ1-4 | TRBV15 | CATSRVRGFNEKLFF | TGTGCCACCAGCAGAGTTAGAGGTTTTAATGAAAAACTGTTTTTT
NA | NA | TRBJ1-1 | TRBV7-8 | CASSFGHSGTEAFF | TGTGCCAGCAGCTTCGGTCACAGCGGGACTGAAGCTTTCTTT
medium-sized | NA | TRBJ2-7 | TRBV20-1 | CSAPRREQYF | TGCAGTGCTCCTAGACGCGAGCAGTACTTC
NA | NA | TRBJ1-2 | TRBV20-1 | CSAPQGNYGYTF | TGCAGTGCTCCCCAGGGGAACTATGGCTACACCTTC
many | TRBD1 | TRBJ2-7 | TRBV7-6 | CASSDNYRGHEQYF | TGTGCCAGCAGCGACAATTACAGGGGCCACGAGCAGTACTTC
NA | NA | TRBJ2-1 | TRBV4-3 | CASSPMAPPSSYNGRFF | TGCGCCAGCAGCCCCATGGCACCTCCCAGCTCATACAATGGGCGGTTCTTC
medium-sized | NA | TRBJ1-1 | TRBV9 | CASSVGFGRERTNTEAFF | TGTGCCAGCAGCGTAGGGTTCGGCAGGGAAAGGACCAACACTGAAGCTTTCTTT
NA | NA | TRBJ1-1 | TRBV3-1 | CASSQEWGGNTEAFF | TGTGCCAGCAGCCAAGAATGGGGGGGAAACACTGAAGCTTTCTTT
many | NA | TRBJ1-5 | TRBV3-1 | CASSQMVDQPQHF | TGTGCCAGCAGCCAAATGGTGGATCAGCCCCAGCATTTT
many | NA | TRBJ1-1 | TRBV18 | CASSSNRVEAFF | TGTGCCAGCTCATCGAACAGGGTCGAGGCTTTCTTT
many | NA | TRBJ1-1 | TRBV9 | CASSPLQGLNTEAFF | TGTGCCAGCAGCCCCCTACAGGGACTGAACACTGAAGCTTTCTTT
many | NA | TRBJ2-5 | TRBV14 | CASSQVNREETQYF | TGTGCCAGCAGCCAAGTCAACAGGGAAGAGACCCAGTACTTC
many | NA | TRBJ2-7 | TRBV6-5 | CASSSSSGLSYEQYF | TGTGCCAGCAGTTCCTCAAGCGGGCTCTCCTACGAGCAGTACTTC
many | TRBD1 | TRBJ2-1 | TRBV7-3 | CASSTNPPGTANEQFF | TGTGCCAGCAGTACTAACCCTCCCGGGACAGCCAATGAGCAGTTCTTC
many | NA | TRBJ2-5 | TRBV12-3/TRBV12-4 | CASSPKETQYF | TGTGCCAGCAGCCCGAAAGAGACCCAGTACTTC